This TCR beta chain is from a study of T cells in narcolepsy. Findings and caveats of the study: No autoreactive T cell clone sequences appeared in some memory CD4+ repertoires. Healthy controls reportedly lacked the autoreactive clonotypes serially found in patients' blood. Autoreactive HCRT-specific and TRIB2-specific clonotypes were marked in same-patient CSF-versus-blood CD4+ comparisons.

Trimming stripped 4 bases from V and 0 bases from J, with 7 bases between. Germline V gene lookup returns CDR1 SNHLY and CDR2 FYNNEI. This CDR3 has 14 residues. To note about this clone: Its antigen is undetermined.

TCRdb's copy holds only in-frame clones and misses some; the assay was immunoSEQ multiplex PCR. This table holds some 29,000 clones, about 87% found once. The gene calls are TRBV2 and TRBJ2-1, with TRBD1 as a possible D gene (5 bases). What was sequenced was memory (CD45RA-) CD4+ T cells from blood. The receptor was isolated from a human donor in good health. The CDR3 sequence is CASSVTDSYNEQFF. CDR3 bases: TGTGCCAGCAGTGTGACAGACTCCTACAATGAGCAGTTCTTC.